This is a list of T cell receptor beta chains from one sample in a study of patients and donors after allogeneic stem cell transplantation. TCRdb reprocessed the RT-PCR reads with MiXCR, giving one entry per CDR3 protein. Of around 200,000 distinct CDR3 sequences detected, around 40% appear once; the ten largest clones hold 11%. Sequencing was performed on blood, either unsorted or a sorted T cell fraction (not recorded which). The receptors shown here come from a human donor who was either an allogeneic HSCT recipient or a stem cell or donor lymphocyte infusion donor (not recorded which). It is not recorded whose cells these are; they may come from a transplant donor. Each CDR3 is given with its conserved first and last residue. The order of the fields is V gene, J gene, CDR3 protein.

v_gene: TRBV6-6; j_gene: TRBJ1-5; CDR3aa: CASSWSGGDVQPQHF
v_gene: TRBV24-1; j_gene: TRBJ1-1; CDR3aa: CATRSKGYTEAFF
v_gene: TRBV5-1; j_gene: TRBJ2-1; CDR3aa: CASSPGLSGARYNEQFF
v_gene: TRBV12-3/TRBV12-4; j_gene: TRBJ1-6; CDR3aa: CASSPEGSSPLHF
v_gene: TRBV6-5; j_gene: TRBJ1-1; CDR3aa: CATTLGPMNTEAFF
v_gene: TRBV29-1; j_gene: TRBJ2-1; CDR3aa: CSVADQIYNNEQFF
v_gene: TRBV12-3/TRBV12-4; j_gene: TRBJ1-4; CDR3aa: CASSWGGQRLFF
v_gene: TRBV5-5; j_gene: TRBJ2-7; CDR3aa: CASSLAARSSSYEQYF
v_gene: TRBV20-1; j_gene: TRBJ1-1; CDR3aa: CSARGQALGEAFF
v_gene: TRBV4-2; j_gene: TRBJ2-4; CDR3aa: CASSQDAGIAKNIQYF
v_gene: TRBV7-2; j_gene: TRBJ1-3; CDR3aa: CASSLADGSGNTIYF
v_gene: TRBV5-1; j_gene: TRBJ1-6; CDR3aa: CASSLSRGNNSPLHF
v_gene: TRBV24-1; j_gene: TRBJ2-3; CDR3aa: CATSPQGKGTDTQYF
v_gene: TRBV5-5; j_gene: TRBJ2-1; CDR3aa: CASSLFRAEQFF